Listed here are 20 T cell receptor beta chains from one sample, sequenced in a study of T cell repertoires in cytomegalovirus infection (dated by TCRdb to the late 2010s). What these receptors recognize is not known. Sequencing was performed on an Illumina HiSeq 1500. The public reads were reprocessed in TCRdb via fastp at Q25 and MiXCR, keeping in-frame beta chains. Records with the same CDR3 protein are collapsed into one entry carrying the most frequent genes and DNA. The sample table lists about 890,000 distinct CDR3 sequences, about 33% of them with a count of one. Around 15% of the sample goes to the ten largest clones. According to the study, the label for this sample's treatment or condition signals: in vitro stimulation with specific CMV peptide epitopes to enrich CMV-specific T cells. The input for sequencing was cultured CD8+ T cells from PBMCs, taken from culture after CMV antigen stimulation. The receptors were gathered from a human donor in good health (CMV status not recorded). Some clones in this sample may be carry-over from other donors' samples.

The sample holds a few counts of this clonotype. V is TRBV7-2 and J is TRBJ2-1, with D perhaps matching TRBD2 (6 bases). CDR3 size: 14 residues. CDR1 is SGHTA, CDR2 FQGNSA, per germline. The ends were cut back, 3 bases at V and 6 bases at J, with 12 bases in the middle. The CDR3 here is CASSFPGTFNEQFF. In DNA form, the CDR3 reads TGTGCCAGCAGCTTCCCCGGGACTTTCAATGAGCAGTTCTTC.

This sequence joins TRBV27 and TRBJ2-2; no clear D gene. The CDR3 sequence is 14 residues long. Germline V gene sequence: CDR1 MNHEY, CDR2 SMNVEV (reference sequence). The germline V and J ends were trimmed by 2 bases and 7 bases, with 11 bases remaining between them. Here the CDR3 DNA reads TGTGCCAGCAGTTTAAACCCGACACTCGGGGAGCTGTTTTTT. It translates to CASSLNPTLGELFF.

This clonotype turned up a few times. The chain recombines TRBV6-1 with TRBJ1-2; D remains unclear. The CDR3 extends over 17 amino acids. Germline V gives CDR1 MNHNS, CDR2 SASEGT. V shed 2 bases and J shed 1 base, with 17 bases lying between them. In DNA form, the CDR3 reads TGTGCCAGCAGTGAACCTCGGCTTGGACCTGATAACTATGGCTACACCTTC. The encoded protein is CASSEPRLGPDNYGYTF.

This clonotype has ten or more counts. This sequence joins TRBV7-9 and TRBJ1-1; unclear D gene. The V and J ends lost 5 bases and 6 bases respectively, with 13 bases between them. The length of the CDR3 is 13 residues. The germline gives CDR1 SEHNR, CDR2 FQNEAQ (reference sequence). The DNA for the CDR3 is TGTGCCAGCAGCGTAGGGTCGGGCCCTGAAGCTTTCTTT. Amino acid sequence: CASSVGSGPEAFF.

This clonotype was seen a few times. The rearrangement uses TRBV7-9 and TRBJ1-4; no reliable D call. The V end was cut by 1 base, the J end by 11 bases, with 17 bases between. The CDR3 contains 15 residues. From germline, CDR1 is SEHNR and CDR2 FQNEAQ (reference sequence). CDR3 region: CASSLGIGGREKLFF. In DNA, the CDR3 is TGTGCCAGCAGCTTAGGGATTGGAGGGAGAGAGAAACTGTTTTTT.

Many counts were recorded for this clonotype. The V and J genes are TRBV7-2 and TRBJ2-3; D unclear. Trimming removed 5 bases from V and 4 bases from J, with 10 bases in between. CDR1 SGHTA and CDR2 FQGNSA come from the germline V gene. The CDR3 is made up of 13 amino acids. The CDR3 spells CASSPWPADTQYF. For the CDR3, the DNA is TGTGCCAGCAGCCCCTGGCCGGCAGATACGCAGTATTTT.

This clonotype was seen a single time. The chain couples TRBV9 to TRBJ1-6; D is possibly TRBD1 (6 bases). The ends were cut back, 5 bases at V and 14 bases at J, with 20 bases in the middle. The CDR3 is 14 amino acids. CDR1 and CDR2 (germline): SGDLS, YYNGEE. The CDR3 sequence: CASSGRNRDGSLHF. As DNA, the CDR3 is TGTGCCAGCAGTGGTAGGAACAGGGACGGTTCCCTCCACTTT.

The J gene is TRBJ1-1, the V gene TRBV19; D ambiguous. This CDR3 is built from 13 residues. The ends were cut back, 4 bases at V and 1 base at J, with 7 bases in the middle. CDR1 and CDR2 from the germline V gene are LNHDA and SQIVND (reference sequence). The CDR3 is CASSKRSNTEAFF. The CDR3 DNA follows: TGTGCCAGTAGTAAACGGTCGAACACTGAAGCTTTCTTT. Based on the CDR3 plus reference TRBV19 and TRBJ1-1, the full variable domain is DGGITQSPKYLFRKEGQNVTLSCEQNLNHDAMYWYRQDPGQGLRLIYYSQIVNDFQKGDIAEGYSVSREKKESFPLTVTSAQKNPTAFYLCASSKRSNTEAFFGQGTRLTVV.

The chain carries TRBV6-1 and TRBJ2-4; D not resolved. Between the trimmed V and J ends, which lost 1 base and 6 bases, there was a span of 4 bases. Germline V CDR1 and CDR2: MNHNS, SASEGT. The CDR3 has 12 residues. CDR3 residues: CASSEVRNIQYF. The CDR3 nucleotides read TGTGCCAGCAGTGAAGTGAGAAACATTCAGTACTTC.

This clonotype was seen more than once but under ten times. V gene TRBV6-2 or TRBV6-3 combines with J gene TRBJ1-5; no definite D call. The CDR3 length is 15 residues. The V gene lost 0 bases and the J gene lost 3 bases, with 9 bases spanning the gap. Germline assignment: CDR1 MNHEY and CDR2 SVGEGT. The CDR3 sequence: CASSYSPTVNQPQHF. CDR3 DNA: TGTGCCAGCAGTTACTCCCCGACGGTCAATCAGCCCCAGCATTTT.

This clonotype was seen more than once but under ten times. The rearrangement uses TRBV7-6 and TRBJ2-5; tentative D call: TRBD2 (5 bases). V was pared by 6 bases and J by 4 bases, with 18 bases between. Germline V gives CDR1 SGHVS, CDR2 FNYEAQ. There are 15 residues in the CDR3. Here the CDR3 DNA reads TGTGCCAGCAGAGTTGGGGAGACCCCGAGAGAGACCCAGTACTTC. This codes for CASRVGETPRETQYF. The full variable domain, in which reference TRBV7-6 and TRBJ2-5 provide the parts outside the CDR3, is GAGVSQSPRYKVTKRGQDVALRCDPISGHVSLYWYRQALGQGPEFLTYFNYEAQQDKSGLPNDRFSAERPEGSISTLTIQRTEQRDSAMYRCASRVGETPRETQYFGPGTRLLVL.

This clonotype was seen more than once but under ten times. The CDR3 here is CASGQDYEQYV. DNA for the CDR3: TGTGCCAGTGGACAGGATTACGAGCAGTACGTC. The chain joins TRBV6-2 or TRBV6-3 to TRBJ2-7; 7 bases are a match to TRBD1. The CDR3 loop spans 11 amino acids. Germline assignment: CDR1 MNHEY and CDR2 SVGEGT. V shed 9 bases, J shed 4 bases, and the junction held 3 bases outside the gene matches.

The chain is built from TRBV10-3 and TRBJ2-3; D is ambiguous. V dropped 0 bases and J dropped 7 bases, with 8 bases sitting between them. Germline V gene data show CDR1 as ENHRY and CDR2 as SYGVKD. CDR3 size: 13 residues. CDR3 in DNA: TGTGCCATCAGTGAGTCGATGGGTTATACGCAGTATTTT. Amino acid sequence: CAISESMGYTQYF.

This clonotype was found many times. CDR3 DNA: TGCGCCAGCAGCGGCCGGGACAGGGACTTATTTCGCTCCTACAATGAGCAGTTCTTC. It specifies CASSGRDRDLFRSYNEQFF. This chain uses TRBV4-1 with TRBJ2-1; TRBD1 aligns across 9 bases. Germline values: CDR1 MGHRA, CDR2 YSYEKL. The CDR3 spans 19 residues. V was clipped by 5 bases and J by 0 bases; unmatched bases: 14.

The sample holds a few counts of this clonotype. The J gene is TRBJ2-1, the V gene TRBV19, with D unclear. Germline CDR1 reads LNHDA; CDR2 reads SQIVND (reference sequence). With 6 bases removed from V and 5 bases from J, the gap between germline ends came to 11 bases. The CDR3 length is 13 residues. The CDR3 nucleotides read TGTGCCAGTAGCAAAACCCAGAACAATGAGCAGTTCTTC. Amino acid sequence: CASSKTQNNEQFF.

At least ten counts were recorded for this clonotype. The chain joins TRBV7-9 to TRBJ2-2, with 8 nucleotides matching TRBD1. Germline-derived CDR1 and CDR2 are SEHNR and FQNEAQ (reference sequence). The junction had 14 bases not matched to a gene; V was cut back by 2 bases and J by 0 bases. The CDR3 length is 20 residues. The CDR3 DNA reads TGTGCCAGCAGCTTAAGGACCGGGACAGGCCTTTTCGCGAACACCGGGGAGCTGTTTTTT. Its protein is CASSLRTGTGLFANTGELFF.

This clonotype was recorded a few times. This CDR3 is CASSPDRVDGANVLTF. The CDR3 region has the DNA TGTGCCAGCAGTCCGGACAGGGTGGACGGGGCCAACGTCCTGACTTTC. J is TRBJ2-6 and V is TRBV12-3 or TRBV12-4; 8 bases map to TRBD1. The CDR3 length is 16 residues. The trim removed 5 bases at V and 4 bases at J, leaving 7 bases unmatched.

This clonotype appeared a few times. V usage is TRBV18 and J usage is TRBJ2-7, with 7 bases fitting TRBD1. The V gene's germline CDR1 is KGHSH and CDR2 LQKENI. With V trimmed by 2 bases and J by 4 bases, 5 bases remained unmatched. The CDR3 has 14 residues. The CDR3 sequence is CASSPRDRQYEQYV. CDR3 in DNA: TGTGCCAGCTCACCAAGGGACAGACAATACGAGCAGTACGTC.

In its sample, this clonotype was seen many times. This chain connects TRBV7-9 to TRBJ1-2; D is unclear. Trimming pared 4 bases from V and 8 bases from J, leaving 17 bases between. This CDR3 has 14 residues. Germline assignment: CDR1 SEHNR and CDR2 FQNEAQ (reference sequence). The DNA for the CDR3 is TGTGCCAGCAGCTCGTCGAGGCTTCCTCCAGGCTACACCTTC. Its translation: CASSSSRLPPGYTF.

J is TRBJ2-1 and V is TRBV10-2; TRBD2 aligns across 9 bases. CDR3 length equals 16 residues. V dropped 0 bases and J dropped 7; count of bases not matched to a gene: 7. In germline, CDR1 is WSHSY, CDR2 SAAADI. The CDR3 is CASSESWRGGTNEQFF. The CDR3 region has the DNA TGCGCCAGCAGTGAGTCCTGGCGGGGGGGTACAAATGAGCAGTTCTTC.